Listed below are T cell receptor beta chains from one sample, sequenced in a study of cytomegalovirus exposure and HLA in healthy donors. Only in-frame clones appear in the TCRdb table, and some are missing; sequencing was by immunoSEQ multiplex PCR. Among tens of thousands of clones listed, roughly 86% were seen once. Sequencing was carried out using PBMCs. These TCRs come from a man between 18 and 29 years old in good health and CMV-seronegative. CDR3s include the opening cysteine and the closing phenylalanine or tryptophan. The D gene is left open where the match is weak. For some rows the clone size is stated as once, few or many, or as a class when expanded; others skip it.

D gene: .
clone size: .
V gene: TRBV7-9
J gene: TRBJ2-1
CDR3 protein: CASSYGSNEQFF
CDR3 DNA: TGTGCCAGCAGCTACGGGTCCAATGAGCAGTTCTTC

D gene: .
clone size: .
V gene: TRBV19
J gene: TRBJ1-2
CDR3 protein: CASSIEAGNYGYTF
CDR3 DNA: TGTGCCAGTAGTATAGAGGCAGGGAACTATGGCTACACCTTC

D gene: .
clone size: .
V gene: TRBV15
J gene: TRBJ2-1
CDR3 protein: CATNSQVEGEQFF
CDR3 DNA: TGTGCCACCAACTCCCAGGTCGAGGGTGAGCAGTTCTTC

D gene: .
clone size: few
V gene: TRBV6-1
J gene: TRBJ2-7
CDR3 protein: CASNKEERNEQYF
CDR3 DNA: TGTGCCAGCAATAAGGAGGAACGTAACGAGCAGTACTTC

D gene: .
clone size: once
V gene: TRBV28
J gene: TRBJ1-5
CDR3 protein: CACRDTSNQPQHF
CDR3 DNA: TGTGCCTGCCGGGACACTAGCAATCAGCCCCAGCATTTT

D gene: .
clone size: .
V gene: TRBV9
J gene: TRBJ2-7
CDR3 protein: CASSGGTRTSYEQYF
CDR3 DNA: TGTGCCAGCAGCGGTGGGACAAGAACGTCCTACGAGCAGTACTTC

D gene: .
clone size: .
V gene: TRBV25-1
J gene: TRBJ1-4
CDR3 protein: CASSEFRRPLTNEKLFF
CDR3 DNA: TGTGCCAGCAGTGAATTCCGCAGGCCTTTGACAAATGAAAAACTGTTTTTT

D gene: .
clone size: .
V gene: TRBV19
J gene: TRBJ1-1
CDR3 protein: CASSNRDTHTEAFF
CDR3 DNA: TGTGCCAGTAGCAACCGGGACACCCACACTGAAGCTTTCTTT

D gene: .
clone size: .
V gene: TRBV10-3
J gene: TRBJ2-7
CDR3 protein: CAISESGTHYSPYEQYF
CDR3 DNA: TGTGCCATCAGTGAGTCTGGCACGCACTATTCTCCCTACGAGCAGTACTTC

D gene: TRBD1
clone size: .
V gene: TRBV25-1
J gene: TRBJ2-3
CDR3 protein: CASSGTGAWADTQYF
CDR3 DNA: TGTGCCAGCAGTGGAACAGGGGCCTGGGCAGATACGCAGTATTTT

D gene: .
clone size: .
V gene: TRBV28
J gene: TRBJ1-3
CDR3 protein: CALAGGTGNTIYF
CDR3 DNA: TGTGCCTTGGCGGGGGGGACTGGAAACACCATATATTTT

D gene: TRBD2
clone size: few
V gene: TRBV5-1
J gene: TRBJ2-1
CDR3 protein: CASSLSPSGGDNEQFF
CDR3 DNA: TGCGCCAGCAGCTTATCTCCCAGCGGGGGGGACAATGAGCAGTTCTTC

D gene: TRBD2
clone size: .
V gene: TRBV5-1
J gene: TRBJ2-1
CDR3 protein: CASSLGLRGAGVDEQFF
CDR3 DNA: TGCGCCAGCAGCTTGGGACTCCGGGGAGCGGGGGTCGATGAGCAGTTCTTC

D gene: TRBD1
clone size: .
V gene: TRBV9
J gene: TRBJ1-2
CDR3 protein: CASSSGQGSNYGYTF
CDR3 DNA: TGTGCCAGCAGCTCCGGACAGGGGTCTAACTATGGCTACACCTTC

D gene: .
clone size: .
V gene: TRBV28
J gene: TRBJ1-6
CDR3 protein: CASSTPGVMSYNSPLHF
CDR3 DNA: TGTGCCAGCAGTACCCCCGGGGTGATGTCCTATAATTCACCCCTCCACTTT

D gene: .
clone size: .
V gene: TRBV7-9
J gene: TRBJ1-4
CDR3 protein: CASSSGEATNEKLFF
CDR3 DNA: TGTGCCAGCAGCTCTGGGGAGGCAACTAATGAAAAACTGTTTTTT

D gene: .
clone size: .
V gene: TRBV6-5
J gene: TRBJ1-1
CDR3 protein: CASSSHRETEAFF
CDR3 DNA: TGTGCCAGCAGTTCACACAGGGAGACTGAAGCTTTCTTT

D gene: .
clone size: .
V gene: TRBV6-6
J gene: TRBJ1-1
CDR3 protein: CASSHDRSYEAFF
CDR3 DNA: TGTGCCAGCAGTCACGACAGGTCCTATGAAGCTTTCTTT

D gene: .
clone size: .
V gene: TRBV6-1
J gene: TRBJ1-5
CDR3 protein: CASSSSGLGNQPQHF
CDR3 DNA: TGTGCCAGCAGTTCTTCAGGGTTGGGCAATCAGCCCCAGCATTTT

D gene: TRBD1
clone size: .
V gene: TRBV11-2
J gene: TRBJ2-3
CDR3 protein: CASSITGTGVIWTDTQYF
CDR3 DNA: TGTGCCAGCAGCATCACCGGGACAGGGGTGATTTGGACAGATACGCAGTATTTT

D gene: .
clone size: .
V gene: TRBV9
J gene: TRBJ1-2
CDR3 protein: CASSVGQDYGYTF
CDR3 DNA: TGTGCCAGCAGCGTAGGGCAGGACTATGGCTACACCTTC

D gene: TRBD1
clone size: .
V gene: TRBV28
J gene: TRBJ2-5
CDR3 protein: CASTHLTGKETQYF
CDR3 DNA: TGTGCCAGCACCCATTTGACAGGGAAAGAGACCCAGTACTTC

D gene: .
clone size: few
V gene: TRBV7-9
J gene: TRBJ1-1
CDR3 protein: CASSLVEGTEAFF
CDR3 DNA: TGTGCCAGCAGCTTAGTGGAGGGCACTGAAGCTTTCTTT

D gene: TRBD1
clone size: .
V gene: TRBV28
J gene: TRBJ2-7
CDR3 protein: CASRIGTGRSYEQYF
CDR3 DNA: TGTGCCAGCAGGATAGGGACAGGGCGCTCCTACGAGCAGTACTTC

D gene: TRBD2
clone size: .
V gene: TRBV6-1
J gene: TRBJ2-1
CDR3 protein: CASSLAGGYYNEQFF
CDR3 DNA: TGTGCCAGCAGTCTAGCGGGAGGGTATTACAATGAGCAGTTCTTC

D gene: .
clone size: .
V gene: TRBV6-1
J gene: TRBJ2-3
CDR3 protein: CASSESVSGADTQYF
CDR3 DNA: TGTGCCAGCAGTGAAAGCGTAAGCGGTGCAGATACGCAGTATTTT

D gene: .
clone size: .
V gene: TRBV19
J gene: TRBJ1-5
CDR3 protein: CASSGANRLGNQPQHF
CDR3 DNA: TGTGCCAGTAGTGGGGCCAACAGGTTAGGCAATCAGCCCCAGCATTTT

D gene: .
clone size: .
V gene: TRBV7-3
J gene: TRBJ2-7
CDR3 protein: CASRKTGGALYEQYF
CDR3 DNA: TGTGCCAGCAGAAAAACAGGGGGGGCTCTCTACGAGCAGTACTTC

D gene: .
clone size: .
V gene: TRBV11-2
J gene: TRBJ2-7
CDR3 protein: CASSLTSPPSYEQYF
CDR3 DNA: TGTGCCAGCAGCCTCACTAGCCCTCCTTCCTACGAGCAGTACTTC

D gene: .
clone size: .
V gene: TRBV30
J gene: TRBJ2-1
CDR3 protein: CAYGPLGGFF
CDR3 DNA: TGTGCCTACGGACCCCTGGGAGGGTTCTTC

D gene: TRBD1
clone size: once
V gene: TRBV7-8
J gene: TRBJ2-7
CDR3 protein: CASSLTGAEQYF
CDR3 DNA: TGTGCCAGCAGCTTAACAGGGGCCGAGCAGTACTTC

D gene: .
clone size: once
V gene: TRBV6-6
J gene: TRBJ2-7
CDR3 protein: CASSPAVRPYEQYF
CDR3 DNA: TGTGCCAGCAGTCCCGCGGTGAGGCCCTACGAGCAGTACTTC

D gene: TRBD2
clone size: once
V gene: TRBV5-1
J gene: TRBJ2-3
CDR3 protein: CASSLGEGDTQYF
CDR3 DNA: TGCGCCAGCAGCTTGGGGGAGGGAGATACGCAGTATTTT

D gene: .
clone size: few
V gene: TRBV30
J gene: TRBJ1-2
CDR3 protein: CAWSVSDSVARGYTF
CDR3 DNA: TGTGCCTGGAGTGTATCGGACAGTGTTGCTCGGGGCTACACCTTC

D gene: .
clone size: .
V gene: TRBV29-1
J gene: TRBJ1-1
CDR3 protein: CSVETYPAAFF
CDR3 DNA: TGCAGCGTAGAGACGTATCCAGCGGCCTTCTTT

D gene: .
clone size: .
V gene: TRBV6-1
J gene: TRBJ2-6
CDR3 protein: CASSEAGGGANVLTF
CDR3 DNA: TGTGCCAGCAGTGAAGCGGGGGGTGGGGCCAACGTCCTGACTTTC

D gene: .
clone size: .
V gene: TRBV6-5
J gene: TRBJ2-1
CDR3 protein: CASSYERGNNEQFF
CDR3 DNA: TGTGCCAGCAGTTACGAACGAGGAAACAATGAGCAGTTCTTC

D gene: TRBD2
clone size: .
V gene: TRBV30
J gene: TRBJ2-3
CDR3 protein: CAWSVRSGGYTDTQYF
CDR3 DNA: TGTGCCTGGAGTGTACGGAGCGGGGGGTATACAGATACGCAGTATTTT

D gene: .
clone size: .
V gene: TRBV5-1
J gene: TRBJ2-1
CDR3 protein: CASSLGADNEQFF
CDR3 DNA: TGCGCCAGCAGCTTGGGGGCAGACAATGAGCAGTTCTTC

D gene: TRBD1
clone size: .
V gene: TRBV4-1
J gene: TRBJ2-7
CDR3 protein: CASSQVWGARGQGEYEQYF
CDR3 DNA: TGCGCCAGCAGCCAAGTTTGGGGGGCCCGGGGACAGGGAGAGTACGAGCAGTACTTC

D gene: .
clone size: once
V gene: TRBV5-1
J gene: TRBJ2-7
CDR3 protein: CASRETREQYF
CDR3 DNA: TGCGCCAGCAGGGAGACCCGCGAGCAGTACTTC

D gene: .
clone size: .
V gene: TRBV6-5
J gene: TRBJ1-5
CDR3 protein: CASRSQSHSNKPQHF
CDR3 DNA: TGTGCCAGCAGATCGCAGAGCCATAGCAATAAGCCCCAGCATTTT

D gene: .
clone size: .
V gene: TRBV18
J gene: TRBJ2-5
CDR3 protein: CASSPIVSKQETQYF
CDR3 DNA: TGTGCCAGCTCACCAATAGTATCCAAACAAGAGACCCAGTACTTC

D gene: .
clone size: once
V gene: TRBV9
J gene: TRBJ1-5
CDR3 protein: CASSVGGAAQPQHF
CDR3 DNA: TGTGCCAGCAGCGTGGGAGGGGCGGCACAGCCCCAGCATTTT

D gene: TRBD2
clone size: .
V gene: TRBV5-1
J gene: TRBJ2-2
CDR3 protein: CASSPIKGLAQGGELFF
CDR3 DNA: TGCGCCAGCAGCCCAATCAAGGGACTAGCTCAAGGCGGGGAGCTGTTTTTT

D gene: .
clone size: .
V gene: TRBV2
J gene: TRBJ1-6
CDR3 protein: CASSEVGGNSPLHF
CDR3 DNA: TGTGCCAGCAGTGAAGTCGGAGGGAATTCACCCCTCCACTTT

D gene: .
clone size: .
V gene: TRBV6-6
J gene: TRBJ1-2
CDR3 protein: CASSRGGATYGYTF
CDR3 DNA: TGTGCCAGCAGCCGGGGGGGGGCGACCTATGGCTACACCTTC

D gene: TRBD1
clone size: .
V gene: TRBV11-3
J gene: TRBJ2-5
CDR3 protein: CASSRTRDRVLKGNETQYF
CDR3 DNA: TGTGCCAGCAGCCGAACCCGGGACAGGGTTTTGAAAGGTAATGAGACCCAGTACTTC

D gene: TRBD1
clone size: .
V gene: TRBV30
J gene: TRBJ2-7
CDR3 protein: CAWSVGTGGSYEQYF
CDR3 DNA: TGTGCCTGGAGTGTAGGGACAGGCGGGTCCTACGAGCAGTACTTC

D gene: .
clone size: .
V gene: TRBV28
J gene: TRBJ1-5
CDR3 protein: CASSFEGVNQPQHF
CDR3 DNA: TGTGCCAGCAGTTTTGAAGGGGTCAATCAGCCCCAGCATTTT

D gene: .
clone size: .
V gene: TRBV5-6
J gene: TRBJ2-1
CDR3 protein: CASSQVIDEQFF
CDR3 DNA: TGTGCCAGCTCGCAGGTAATCGATGAGCAGTTCTTC

D gene: TRBD1
clone size: .
V gene: TRBV27
J gene: TRBJ1-1
CDR3 protein: CASNRSPPGQTRFGTEAFF
CDR3 DNA: TGTGCCAGCAATCGATCACCCCCGGGACAGACAAGGTTCGGCACTGAAGCTTTCTTT